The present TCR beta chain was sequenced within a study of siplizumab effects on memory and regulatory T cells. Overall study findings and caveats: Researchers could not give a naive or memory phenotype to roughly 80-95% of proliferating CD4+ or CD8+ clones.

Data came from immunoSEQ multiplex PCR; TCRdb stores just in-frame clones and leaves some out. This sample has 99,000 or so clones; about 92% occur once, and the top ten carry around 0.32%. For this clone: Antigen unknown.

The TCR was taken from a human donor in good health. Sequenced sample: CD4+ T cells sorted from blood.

The CDR3 here is CSVEVDWSPNEQFF. The CDR3 nucleotides read TGCAGCGTTGAAGTAGATTGGTCACCAAATGAGCAGTTCTTC. This sequence joins TRBV29-1 and TRBJ2-1, with unresolved D. The length of the CDR3 is 14 residues. V shed 1 base and J shed 7 bases, with 14 bases lying between them. Germline V gene data show CDR1 as SQVTM and CDR2 as ANQGSEA.